The 7 T cell receptor beta chains reported below all come from one sample, sequenced in a study of control samples from healthy donors and cancer patients. Assay: immunoSEQ multiplex PCR; the TCRdb copy retains only in-frame clones and omits some. The sample carries 170,000 or so clones, over 85% recorded once. Material: blood. The source of these receptors is a woman aged 40 to 55 in good health.

The chain couples TRBV7-9 to TRBJ2-7, with 8 bases fitting TRBD2. CDR1 and CDR2 (germline): SEHNR, FQNEAQ (reference sequence). V shed 5 bases and J 2 bases; nucleotides not matched to a gene: 8. There are 15 residues in the CDR3. CDR3 protein: CASSLSGSRPYEQYF. The DNA of the CDR3 is TGTGCCAGCAGCCTAAGCGGGAGTAGACCCTACGAGCAGTACTTC. Variable domain in full (rest from reference TRBV7-9 and TRBJ2-7): DTGVSQNPRHKITKRGQNVTFRCDPISEHNRLYWYRQTLGQGPEFLTYFQNEAQLEKSRLLSDRFSAERPKGSFSTLEIQRTEQGDSAMYLCASSLSGSRPYEQYFGPGTRLTVT.

The chain couples TRBV20-1 to TRBJ2-5; tentatively, D is TRBD2 (5 bases). The CDR3 has 13 amino acids. The V gene lost 3 bases and the J gene lost 1 base, with 9 bases spanning the gap. Germline lookup yields CDR1 DFQATT and CDR2 SNEGSKA (reference sequence). The CDR3: CSASRLLQETQYF. The CDR3 DNA reads TGCAGTGCTAGTCGACTACTCCAAGAGACCCAGTACTTC.

The rearrangement joins TRBV6-6 to TRBJ2-1; TRBD2 agrees at 14 bases. Germline values: CDR1 MNHNY, CDR2 SVGAGI (reference sequence). The CDR3 runs 16 residues. Trimming took 2 bases from V and 8 from J; bases not matched to a gene: 5. The CDR3: CASSYGTSGGGDEQFF. CDR3 sequence (DNA): TGTGCCAGCAGTTACGGGACTAGCGGGGGTGGTGATGAGCAGTTCTTC.

The rearrangement uses TRBV9 and TRBJ1-2; D is perhaps TRBD1 (6 bases). CDR1 SGDLS and CDR2 YYNGEE come from the germline V gene. V gave up 3 bases and J gave up 4 bases, with 16 bases separating them. The length of the CDR3 is 15 residues. Written as DNA, the CDR3 is TGTGCCAGCAGCGAGGGGGGAGGGGTGGCCTATGGCTACACCTTC. Translated: CASSEGGGVAYGYTF.

In this sample, this clone turned up a few times. Other nucleotide sequences in the sample specify the same CDR3. V usage is TRBV7-9 and J usage is TRBJ2-2, with D possibly TRBD1 on 5 matching bases. The V end was cut by 2 bases, the J end by 4 bases, with 5 bases between. Looked up from germline, CDR1 is SEHNR and CDR2 is FQNEAQ (reference sequence). The CDR3 spans 13 residues. The CDR3 DNA sequence: TGTGCCAGCAGCTTACAGGGCACCGGGGAGCTGTTTTTT. Translation: CASSLQGTGELFF.

The chain uses TRBV18 and TRBJ1-2; D is unclear. Germline V gene lookup returns CDR1 KGHSH and CDR2 LQKENI. The CDR3 totals 13 residues. V lost 2 bases and J lost 3, with 7 bases in between. The CDR3 reads CASSPAADYGYTF. CDR3 bases: TGTGCCAGCTCACCAGCGGCGGACTATGGCTACACCTTC.

CDR3 bases: TGTGCCAGCAGCTTGAGACAGACAGATACGCAGTATTTT. The encoded protein is CASSLRQTDTQYF. This chain joins TRBV5-4 and TRBJ2-3; the D gene is possibly TRBD1 (5 bases). The CDR3 has 13 amino acids. Looked up from germline, CDR1 is SGHNT and CDR2 is YYREEE (reference sequence). V was trimmed by 1 base and J by 3 bases, leaving 6 bases between them. Together with reference TRBV5-4 and TRBJ2-3, the CDR3 gives the full variable domain: ETGVTQSPTHLIKTRGQQVTLRCSSQSGHNTVSWYQQALGQGPQFIFQYYREEENGRGNFPPRFSGLQFPNYSSELNVNALELDDSALYLCASSLRQTDTQYFGPGTRLTVL.